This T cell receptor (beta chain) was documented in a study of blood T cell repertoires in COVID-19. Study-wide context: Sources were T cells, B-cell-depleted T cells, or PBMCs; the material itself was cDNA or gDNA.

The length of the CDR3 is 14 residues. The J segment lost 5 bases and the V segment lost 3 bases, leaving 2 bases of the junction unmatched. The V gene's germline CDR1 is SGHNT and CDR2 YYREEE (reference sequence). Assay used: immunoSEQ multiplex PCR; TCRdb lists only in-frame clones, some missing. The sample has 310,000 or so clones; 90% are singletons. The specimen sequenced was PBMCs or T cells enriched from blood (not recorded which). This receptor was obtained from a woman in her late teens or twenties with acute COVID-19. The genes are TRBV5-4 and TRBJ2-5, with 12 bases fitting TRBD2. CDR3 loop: CASSWTSGVETQYF. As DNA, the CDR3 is TGTGCCAGCAGCTGGACTAGCGGGGTGGAGACCCAGTACTTC.